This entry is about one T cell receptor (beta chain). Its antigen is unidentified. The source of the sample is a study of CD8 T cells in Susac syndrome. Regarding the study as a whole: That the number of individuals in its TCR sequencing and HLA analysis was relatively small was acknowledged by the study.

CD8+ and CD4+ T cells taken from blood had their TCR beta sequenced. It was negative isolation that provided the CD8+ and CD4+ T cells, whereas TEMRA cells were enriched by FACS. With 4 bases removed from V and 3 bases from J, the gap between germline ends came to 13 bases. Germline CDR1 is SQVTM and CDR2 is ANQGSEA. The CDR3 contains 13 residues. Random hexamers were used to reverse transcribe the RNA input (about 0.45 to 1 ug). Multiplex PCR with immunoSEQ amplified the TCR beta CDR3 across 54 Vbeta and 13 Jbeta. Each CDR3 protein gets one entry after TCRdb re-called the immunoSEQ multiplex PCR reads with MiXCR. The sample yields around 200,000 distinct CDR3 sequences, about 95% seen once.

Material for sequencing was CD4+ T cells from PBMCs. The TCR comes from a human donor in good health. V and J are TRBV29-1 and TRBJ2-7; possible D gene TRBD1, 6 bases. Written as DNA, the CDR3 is TGCAGCGTTGCCGATCCGGGACACTACGAGCAGTACTTC. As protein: CSVADPGHYEQYF.